The present T cell receptor (beta chain) was sequenced within a study of OX40 agonist ivuxolimab in advanced cancers. The CDR3 contains 13 residues. Trimming stripped 7 bases from V and 5 bases from J, with 14 bases between. Germline CDR1 and CDR2: MDHEN and SYDVKM. Using immunoSEQ multiplex PCR, the repertoire was profiled, and TCRdb retains in-frame clones only, with some absent. Here the sample spans tens of thousands of clones, almost 90% being singletons. Sequenced material: CD4+ or CD8+ T cells sorted from blood, taken in a trial of the OX40 agonist ivuxolimab. The chain combines TRBV28 with TRBJ1-2; D gene unclear. The receptor was derived from an adult with an advanced solid tumor such as melanoma, head and neck, liver or kidney cancer. The DNA for the CDR3 is TGTGCCAGCACCCGCGTGCAGGAGTATGGCTACACCTTC. It is translated as CASTRVQEYGYTF.